This TCR beta chain was captured by sequencing in a study of T-cell reconstitution after alpha-beta-depleted transplantation in children. Study conclusions and caveats: The study traced high day-60 TCRbeta diversity in some patients to surviving recipient T cells and thymic progenitors. Alpha-beta T cells present about two months after transplant were reported to originate from several hundred expanded graft clones. T-cell numbers and diversity, one year after transplant, stemmed largely from T cells that were newly produced.

As it was prepared, the TCRbeta library received unique molecular identifiers. TCRdb re-analysed the PCR reads in MiXCR, keeping a single row per CDR3 protein. The sample includes roughly 300,000 distinct CDR3 sequences, more than 9% of them seen just once. The table lists this clonotype with many counts. Its target is unknown. Germline-derived CDR1 and CDR2 are MNHEY and SMNVEV (reference sequence). This CDR3 has 13 amino acids. Trimming took off 0 bases at V and 3 bases at J, with 6 bases between the two ends. The rearrangement links TRBV27 to TRBJ2-7, with D uncertain. This clonotype was obtained from a male patient under 10 years old who had a stem cell transplant for chronic granulomatous disease, so the T cells may come from the graft donor. The specimen comprised peripheral blood, sampled 180 days after TCRalphabeta/CD19-depleted stem cell transplant. The CDR3 here is CASSLSMDYEQYF. Written as DNA, the CDR3 is TGTGCCAGCAGTTTATCAATGGACTACGAGCAGTACTTC.